This TCR beta chain derives from a study of Graves' ophthalmopathy and Graves' hyperthyroidism. Points from the study as a whole: Stable hyperthyroidism and ophthalmopathy were told apart by a 13-signature model, which achieved approximately 87% sensitivity and 81.08% specificity.

Note on this clonotype: Its target is not known. The junction departs from the called germline gene at one end, perhaps through a read error.

Transcripts of RNA were the source for amplifying TCR beta CDR3 regions. The library came from an HTBI-primed first-round RT-PCR and a second-round multiplex PCR. TCRdb fed the multiplex PCR reads into MiXCR, producing one record per CDR3 protein. Among 240,000 or so distinct CDR3 sequences listed, roughly 50% were seen once. This CDR3 is built from 14 residues. The rearrangement links TRBV12-3 or TRBV12-4 to TRBJ1-1, with TRBD1 as a possible D gene (6 bases). This sequence originates from an adult man with Graves' ophthalmopathy. Material: peripheral blood. The CDR3 sequence: CASSLGGGYTEAFF. The CDR3 region has the DNA TGTGCCAGCAGCTTAGGGGGGGGCTACACTGAAGCTTTCTTT.